The clone carrying this TCR beta chain was detected a few times. These data originate in a study of blood T cell repertoires in COVID-19. Study as a whole: Acute-phase and convalescent COVID-19 samples originated in the United States, Italy and Spain. PBMCs, B-cell-depleted T cells, or T cells were the source of the cDNA or gDNA that made up the material.

The CDR3 sequence is 14 residues long. Per the germline V gene, CDR1 is MDHEN and CDR2 is SYDVKM. Deletions cut 2 bases from V and 4 bases from J, with 12 bases between. Methods used by the authors: Estimates of nucleated cell counts were drawn from the amplification of reference gene primers. Measured with immunoSEQ multiplex PCR; TCRdb has only the in-frame clones, and not every one. From that table come the V and J calls and clone size; the DNA was used to work out D and trimming. In the table there are some 190,000 clones, 88% of which are singletons. This clonotype originated in a human donor in a cohort sampled during active COVID-19. The genes are TRBV28 and TRBJ2-7; D is possibly TRBD2 (5 bases). The sequenced sample was peripheral blood. The CDR3 coding sequence is TGTGCCAGCAGTTTAGGGGATAGCGCGTACGAGCAGTACTTC. Protein: CASSLGDSAYEQYF.